Here is one TCR beta chain with its context. Measured with immunoSEQ multiplex PCR; TCRdb has only the in-frame clones, and not every one. In the table there are 100,000 to 150,000 clones, around nine tenths of which are singletons. This specimen comes from a study of blood T cell repertoires in COVID-19. Turning to the study itself: Sources were T cells, B-cell-depleted T cells, or PBMCs; the material itself was cDNA or gDNA.

Sequencing was carried out using PBMCs or T cells enriched from blood (not recorded which). This receptor was identified in a woman in her 50s who had recovered from COVID-19.

This CDR3 reads CASRPDRVLQPQHF. Written as DNA, the CDR3 is TGCGCCAGCAGACCTGACAGGGTCCTTCAGCCCCAGCATTTT. The chain links TRBV5-1 to TRBJ1-5; the match to TRBD1 covers 7 bases. V lost 5 bases, J lost 6 bases, and 8 bases stayed unmatched. The CDR3 is 14 residues long. CDR1 and CDR2 (germline): SGHRS, YFSETQ.